These T cell receptor beta chains were read from a single sample in a study of T cell responses to AZD1222 COVID-19 vaccine. Clones were read by immunoSEQ multiplex PCR, and TCRdb kept only the in-frame ones, dropping some. Among roughly 150,000 clones listed, approximately 90% were seen once. This specimen was peripheral blood, taken on day 0 of MenACWY control vaccination. The receptors derive from an adult in good health. Each CDR3 is given with its conserved first and last residue. A D gene is named only where the DNA matches it firmly. Size values are once, few and many counts, or a class for expanded clones, and some rows have none.

v_gene: TRBV7-9; len: 14; d_gene: NA; abundance: NA; j_gene: TRBJ1-4; CDR3nt: TGTGCCAGCAGCCGTTGGGGCTCTAATGAAAAACTGTTTTTT; CDR3aa: CASSRWGSNEKLFF
v_gene: TRBV6-5; len: 15; d_gene: NA; abundance: NA; j_gene: TRBJ1-6; CDR3nt: TGTGCCAGCAGTTACTCGCCAGTTCCTAATTCACCCCTCCACTTT; CDR3aa: CASSYSPVPNSPLHF
v_gene: TRBV7-7; len: 13; d_gene: NA; abundance: once; j_gene: TRBJ2-5; CDR3nt: TGTGCTAGCAGCTTGGGCAGGCAAGAGACCCAGTACTTC; CDR3aa: CASSLGRQETQYF
v_gene: TRBV11-3; len: 14; d_gene: NA; abundance: NA; j_gene: TRBJ2-7; CDR3nt: TGTGCCAGCAGCACAGAGGGGAGGCCCTACGAGCAGTACTTC; CDR3aa: CASSTEGRPYEQYF
v_gene: TRBV5-1; len: 15; d_gene: NA; abundance: NA; j_gene: TRBJ1-1; CDR3nt: TGCGCCAGCAGCTTGGCGAATCGGGTGAACACTGAAGCTTTCTTT; CDR3aa: CASSLANRVNTEAFF
v_gene: TRBV19; len: 16; d_gene: NA; abundance: NA; j_gene: TRBJ2-2; CDR3nt: TGTGCCAGTAGCCTCGAAGGGGATACGGACACCGGGGAGCTGTTTTTT; CDR3aa: CASSLEGDTDTGELFF
v_gene: TRBV6-1; len: 15; d_gene: NA; abundance: NA; j_gene: TRBJ1-4; CDR3nt: TGTGCCAGCAGTGAAGTCGCAGGGAGTAATGAAAAACTGTTTTTT; CDR3aa: CASSEVAGSNEKLFF
v_gene: TRBV11-3; len: 12; d_gene: NA; abundance: NA; j_gene: TRBJ1-2; CDR3nt: TGTGCCAGCAGCTCAACAGGGCTGGGCTACACCTTC; CDR3aa: CASSSTGLGYTF
v_gene: TRBV28; len: 13; d_gene: NA; abundance: NA; j_gene: TRBJ1-5; CDR3nt: TGTGCCAGCACCAGTAGGAGTAATCAGCCCCAGCATTTT; CDR3aa: CASTSRSNQPQHF
v_gene: TRBV4-1; len: 16; d_gene: NA; abundance: NA; j_gene: TRBJ1-4; CDR3nt: TGCGCCAGCAGCCAAGTCGGCGCAGGGTTGGCGGAAAAACTGTTTTTT; CDR3aa: CASSQVGAGLAEKLFF
v_gene: TRBV7-6; len: 15; d_gene: NA; abundance: NA; j_gene: TRBJ1-1; CDR3nt: TGTGCCAGCAGCTTAGGGGCCACTAGGAACACTGAAGCTTTCTTT; CDR3aa: CASSLGATRNTEAFF
v_gene: TRBV28; len: 16; d_gene: NA; abundance: NA; j_gene: TRBJ1-2; CDR3nt: TGTGCCAGCAGTGCCCTACAGGGTAGAGGCTACTATGGCTACACCTTC; CDR3aa: CASSALQGRGYYGYTF
v_gene: TRBV5-5; len: 16; d_gene: TRBD1; abundance: NA; j_gene: TRBJ1-3; CDR3nt: TGTGCCAGCAGCGTGAACAGGGGGCTCTCTGGAAACACCATATATTTT; CDR3aa: CASSVNRGLSGNTIYF
v_gene: TRBV28; len: 15; d_gene: TRBD1; abundance: few; j_gene: TRBJ2-1; CDR3nt: TGTGCCAGCAGGCCCGGGACAGGATCCTTCAATGAGCAGTTCTTC; CDR3aa: CASRPGTGSFNEQFF
v_gene: TRBV7-2; len: 16; d_gene: NA; abundance: NA; j_gene: TRBJ1-6; CDR3nt: TGTGCCAGCAGCTTAGCCAGGGGTAGCCATAATTCACCCCTCCACTTT; CDR3aa: CASSLARGSHNSPLHF
v_gene: TRBV6-1; len: 14; d_gene: NA; abundance: NA; j_gene: TRBJ2-7; CDR3nt: TGTGCCAGCAGTGAAGAGACCGTATCCTACGAGCAGTACTTC; CDR3aa: CASSEETVSYEQYF
v_gene: TRBV6-2/TRBV6-3; len: 14; d_gene: NA; abundance: NA; j_gene: TRBJ1-2; CDR3nt: TGTGCCAGCAGCTCCATAGACAGACACTATGGCTACACCTTC; CDR3aa: CASSSIDRHYGYTF
v_gene: TRBV3-1/TRBV3-2; len: 15; d_gene: NA; abundance: once; j_gene: TRBJ2-5; CDR3nt: TGTGCCAGCAGCCAAGCTGGGGGGTATGGAGAGACCCAGTACTTC; CDR3aa: CASSQAGGYGETQYF
v_gene: TRBV27; len: 12; d_gene: NA; abundance: NA; j_gene: TRBJ1-2; CDR3nt: TGTGCCAGCAGTAAAGAAAACTATGGCTACACCTTC; CDR3aa: CASSKENYGYTF
v_gene: TRBV29-1; len: 12; d_gene: NA; abundance: NA; j_gene: TRBJ1-2; CDR3nt: TGCAGCCTCGGACAGACCTTTGGGAGCTACACCTTC; CDR3aa: CSLGQTFGSYTF
v_gene: TRBV27; len: 14; d_gene: NA; abundance: NA; j_gene: TRBJ1-2; CDR3nt: TGTGCCAGCAGTTTCAGGGGCCTCTACTATGGCTACACCTTC; CDR3aa: CASSFRGLYYGYTF
v_gene: TRBV9; len: 13; d_gene: NA; abundance: NA; j_gene: TRBJ2-5; CDR3nt: TGTGCCAGCAGCCAAGGCGTACAAGAGACCCAGTACTTC; CDR3aa: CASSQGVQETQYF
v_gene: TRBV28; len: 13; d_gene: TRBD1; abundance: once; j_gene: TRBJ1-1; CDR3nt: TGTGCCAGCAGGGGACAGACGAACACTGAAGCTTTCTTT; CDR3aa: CASRGQTNTEAFF
v_gene: TRBV28; len: 15; d_gene: NA; abundance: NA; j_gene: TRBJ1-5; CDR3nt: TGTGCCAGCAGACACCTTGACCATAGCAATCAGCCCCAGCATTTT; CDR3aa: CASRHLDHSNQPQHF
v_gene: TRBV12-3/TRBV12-4; len: 13; d_gene: NA; abundance: NA; j_gene: TRBJ1-4; CDR3nt: TGTGCCAGCAGGCGCAAGGGGAATGAAAAACTGTTTTTT; CDR3aa: CASRRKGNEKLFF
v_gene: TRBV5-1; len: 14; d_gene: TRBD1; abundance: once; j_gene: TRBJ1-2; CDR3nt: TGCGCCAGCAGCCCGTTGACAGGGGTCTCTGGCTACACCTTC; CDR3aa: CASSPLTGVSGYTF
v_gene: TRBV19; len: 17; d_gene: NA; abundance: once; j_gene: TRBJ1-5; CDR3nt: TGTGCCAGTAGTATAAGTTACGTAACTGGGGGCAATCAGCCCCAGCATTTT; CDR3aa: CASSISYVTGGNQPQHF
v_gene: TRBV27; len: 13; d_gene: NA; abundance: NA; j_gene: TRBJ2-7; CDR3nt: TGTGCCAGCGGAACAGGTTATACCTACGAGCAGTACTTC; CDR3aa: CASGTGYTYEQYF
v_gene: TRBV4-3; len: 17; d_gene: NA; abundance: NA; j_gene: TRBJ1-5; CDR3nt: TGCGCCAGCAGCCAAGAACTAGCCCGACTGACAAATCAGCCCCAGCATTTT; CDR3aa: CASSQELARLTNQPQHF
v_gene: TRBV19; len: 19; d_gene: NA; abundance: few; j_gene: TRBJ1-2; CDR3nt: TGTGCCAGTAGTCCTTACGCTCAGGGGCCCAAAGGTTTGGGCTATGGCTACACCTTC; CDR3aa: CASSPYAQGPKGLGYGYTF
v_gene: TRBV7-9; len: 13; d_gene: NA; abundance: NA; j_gene: TRBJ2-4; CDR3nt: TGTGCCAGCAGCTTAGGGGGTTTGAACATTCAGTACTTC; CDR3aa: CASSLGGLNIQYF
v_gene: TRBV27; len: 17; d_gene: TRBD1; abundance: NA; j_gene: TRBJ1-6; CDR3nt: TGTGCCAGCAGCTATAGGACAGGGGTCTTCTATAATTCACCCCTCCACTTT; CDR3aa: CASSYRTGVFYNSPLHF
v_gene: TRBV4-3; len: 13; d_gene: NA; abundance: NA; j_gene: TRBJ2-7; CDR3nt: TGCGCCAGTCCTGGGAAAACCTCCTACGAGCAGTACTTC; CDR3aa: CASPGKTSYEQYF
v_gene: TRBV28; len: 15; d_gene: TRBD1; abundance: once; j_gene: TRBJ1-2; CDR3nt: TGTGCCAGCAGTTTATGGGGGACAGGAAACTATGGCTACACCTTC; CDR3aa: CASSLWGTGNYGYTF
v_gene: TRBV6-2/TRBV6-3; len: 14; d_gene: NA; abundance: NA; j_gene: TRBJ2-7; CDR3nt: TGTGCCAGCAGTTGGGACACGGGTTCCTACGAGCAGTACTTC; CDR3aa: CASSWDTGSYEQYF
v_gene: TRBV4-3; len: 12; d_gene: NA; abundance: NA; j_gene: TRBJ2-5; CDR3nt: TGCGCCAGCAGCCAAGACAGAGGGACCCAGTACTTC; CDR3aa: CASSQDRGTQYF
v_gene: TRBV19; len: 16; d_gene: NA; abundance: NA; j_gene: TRBJ1-2; CDR3nt: TGTGCCAGTAGTAAGTCACTGGGGACGGATAACTATGGCTACACCTTC; CDR3aa: CASSKSLGTDNYGYTF
v_gene: TRBV23-1; len: 17; d_gene: NA; abundance: NA; j_gene: TRBJ1-2; CDR3nt: TGCGCCAGCAGTCACCGGGACCTCTTGAGAGGAAACTATGGCTACACCTTC; CDR3aa: CASSHRDLLRGNYGYTF
v_gene: TRBV7-2; len: 13; d_gene: NA; abundance: NA; j_gene: TRBJ2-7; CDR3nt: TGTGCCAGCAGTTCAACCCCAGGGGTCGAGCAGTACTTC; CDR3aa: CASSSTPGVEQYF
v_gene: TRBV11-3; len: 15; d_gene: TRBD1; abundance: NA; j_gene: TRBJ2-1; CDR3nt: TGTGCCAGCAGCTTCGGGACAGGGAACGTCAATGAGCAGTTCTTC; CDR3aa: CASSFGTGNVNEQFF
v_gene: TRBV28; len: 15; d_gene: TRBD1; abundance: NA; j_gene: TRBJ1-2; CDR3nt: TGTGCCAGCAGTCCGCCCGGGACAGGGTTAGTAGGCTACACCTTC; CDR3aa: CASSPPGTGLVGYTF
v_gene: TRBV12-5; len: 13; d_gene: NA; abundance: NA; j_gene: TRBJ2-5; CDR3nt: TGTGCTAGTGGTTTACAGGGTCGGGAGACCCAGTACTTC; CDR3aa: CASGLQGRETQYF
v_gene: TRBV24-1; len: 16; d_gene: NA; abundance: NA; j_gene: TRBJ2-7; CDR3nt: TGTGCCACCAGTGATATGGACAGAACCGGAACATACGAGCAGTACTTC; CDR3aa: CATSDMDRTGTYEQYF
v_gene: TRBV6-5; len: 15; d_gene: NA; abundance: few; j_gene: TRBJ2-2; CDR3nt: TGTGCCAGCACCGAACTCGGACTAAGCAACGGGGAGCTGTTTTTT; CDR3aa: CASTELGLSNGELFF
v_gene: TRBV4-2; len: 15; d_gene: NA; abundance: NA; j_gene: TRBJ2-3; CDR3nt: TGTGCCAGCAGCCAAGATGTCAGCGACTCAGATACGCAGTATTTT; CDR3aa: CASSQDVSDSDTQYF
v_gene: TRBV28; len: 16; d_gene: NA; abundance: NA; j_gene: TRBJ2-1; CDR3nt: TGTGCCAGCAGTTTAGGGTCCGCTAGCGTTTACAATGAGCAGTTCTTC; CDR3aa: CASSLGSASVYNEQFF
v_gene: TRBV6-2/TRBV6-3; len: 12; d_gene: NA; abundance: NA; j_gene: TRBJ1-5; CDR3nt: TGTGCCAGCAGTTTAACACGGCAGCCCCAGCATTTT; CDR3aa: CASSLTRQPQHF
v_gene: TRBV5-4; len: 15; d_gene: TRBD2; abundance: NA; j_gene: TRBJ2-5; CDR3nt: TGTGCCAGCAGCAGGGGACTAGCGGGGGCGGAGACCCAGTACTTC; CDR3aa: CASSRGLAGAETQYF
v_gene: TRBV6-4; len: 15; d_gene: TRBD1; abundance: NA; j_gene: TRBJ1-1; CDR3nt: TGTGCCAGCAGGGCGACAGGGGGCAGAAGCACTGAAGCTTTCTTT; CDR3aa: CASRATGGRSTEAFF